The clone carrying this TCR beta chain came up many times. Its antigen remains unidentified. These data come from a study of Graves' ophthalmopathy and Graves' hyperthyroidism. Study findings and constraints: Among thyroid clonotypes expanded above 0.001 frequency, most also appeared in blood.

RNA transcripts served as template for amplifying TCR beta CDR3 sequences. An opening RT-PCR round employed HTBI primers and preceded a second-round multiplex PCR. One entry per CDR3 protein results from TCRdb running MiXCR on the multiplex PCR reads. The sample holds approximately 330,000 distinct CDR3 sequences; about a sixth are singletons and the top ten take more than 9%. V lost 3 bases and J lost 1; bases outside the gene matches: 2. The CDR3 runs to 15 residues. CDR1 MNHEY and CDR2 SMNVEV come from the germline V gene (reference sequence). Sample: peripheral blood. The chain combines TRBV27 with TRBJ2-2, with 7 nucleotides matching TRBD1. The clonotype was recovered from an adult man with Graves' ophthalmopathy. CDR3 in DNA: TGTGCCAGCAGTTTTGGGACAGTGAACACCGGGGAGCTGTTTTTT. Its protein is CASSFGTVNTGELFF.